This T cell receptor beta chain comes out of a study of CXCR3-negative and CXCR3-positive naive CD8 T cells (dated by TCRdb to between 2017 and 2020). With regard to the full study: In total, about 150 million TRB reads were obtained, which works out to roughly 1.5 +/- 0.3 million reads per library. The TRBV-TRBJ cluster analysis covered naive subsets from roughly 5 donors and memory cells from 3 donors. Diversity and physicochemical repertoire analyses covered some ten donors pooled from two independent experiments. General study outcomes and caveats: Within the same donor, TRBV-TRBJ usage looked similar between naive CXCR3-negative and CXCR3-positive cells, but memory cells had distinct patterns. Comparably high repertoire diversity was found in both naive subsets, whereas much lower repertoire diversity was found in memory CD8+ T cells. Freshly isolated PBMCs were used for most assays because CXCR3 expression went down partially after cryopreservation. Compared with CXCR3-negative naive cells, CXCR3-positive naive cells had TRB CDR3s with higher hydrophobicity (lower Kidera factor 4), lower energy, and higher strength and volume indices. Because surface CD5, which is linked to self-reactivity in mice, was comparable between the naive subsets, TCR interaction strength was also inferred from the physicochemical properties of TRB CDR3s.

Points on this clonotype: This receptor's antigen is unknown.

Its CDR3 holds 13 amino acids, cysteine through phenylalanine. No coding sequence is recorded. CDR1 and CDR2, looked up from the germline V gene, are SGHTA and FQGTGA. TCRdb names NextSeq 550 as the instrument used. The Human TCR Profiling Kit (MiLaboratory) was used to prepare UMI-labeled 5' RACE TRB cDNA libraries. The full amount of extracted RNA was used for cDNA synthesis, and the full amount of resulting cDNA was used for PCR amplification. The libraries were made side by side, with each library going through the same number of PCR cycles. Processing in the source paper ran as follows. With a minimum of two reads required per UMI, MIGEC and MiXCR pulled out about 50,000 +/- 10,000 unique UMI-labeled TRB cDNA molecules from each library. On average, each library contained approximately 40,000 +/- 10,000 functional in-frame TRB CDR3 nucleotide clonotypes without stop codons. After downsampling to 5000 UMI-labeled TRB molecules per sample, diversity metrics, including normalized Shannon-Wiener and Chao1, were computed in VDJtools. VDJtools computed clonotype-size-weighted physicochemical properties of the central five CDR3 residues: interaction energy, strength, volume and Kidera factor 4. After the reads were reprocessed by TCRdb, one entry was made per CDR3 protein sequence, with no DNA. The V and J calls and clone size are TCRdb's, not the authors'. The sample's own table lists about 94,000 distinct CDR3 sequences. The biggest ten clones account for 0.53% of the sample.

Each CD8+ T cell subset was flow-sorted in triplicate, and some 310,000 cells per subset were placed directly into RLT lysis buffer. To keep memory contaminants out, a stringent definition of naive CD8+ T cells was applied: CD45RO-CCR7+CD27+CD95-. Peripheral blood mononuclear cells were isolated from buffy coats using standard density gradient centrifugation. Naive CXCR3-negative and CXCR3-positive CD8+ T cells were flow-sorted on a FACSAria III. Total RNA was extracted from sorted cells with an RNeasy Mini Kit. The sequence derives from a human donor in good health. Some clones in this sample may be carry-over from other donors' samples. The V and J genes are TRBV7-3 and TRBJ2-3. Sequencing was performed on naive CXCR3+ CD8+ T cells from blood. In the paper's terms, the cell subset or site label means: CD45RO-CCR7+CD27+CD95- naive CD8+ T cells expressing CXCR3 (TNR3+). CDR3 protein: CASSNGRSDTQYF.